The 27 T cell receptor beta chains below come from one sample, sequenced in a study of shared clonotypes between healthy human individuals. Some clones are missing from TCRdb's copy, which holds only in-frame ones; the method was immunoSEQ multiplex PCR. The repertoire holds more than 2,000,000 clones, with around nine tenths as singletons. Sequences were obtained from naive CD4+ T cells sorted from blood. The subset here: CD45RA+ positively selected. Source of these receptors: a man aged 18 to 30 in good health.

As DNA, the CDR3 is TGTGCCACCAGCAGAGACATCTCCTATAATTCACCCCTCCACTTT. It is translated as CATSRDISYNSPLHF. The V and J genes are TRBV15 and TRBJ1-6; D not certain. V was shortened by 0 bases and J by 0 bases, with 3 bases between the two germline ends. This CDR3 comprises 15 residues. Germline V gene sequence: CDR1 LNHNV, CDR2 YYDKDF (reference sequence). Combining the CDR3 with reference TRBV15 and TRBJ1-6 gives the whole variable domain DAMVIQNPRYQVTQFGKPVTLSCSQTLNHNVMYWYQQKSSQAPKLLFHYYDKDFNNEADTPDNFQSRRPNTSFCFLDIRSPGLGDTAMYLCATSRDISYNSPLHFGNGTRLTVT.

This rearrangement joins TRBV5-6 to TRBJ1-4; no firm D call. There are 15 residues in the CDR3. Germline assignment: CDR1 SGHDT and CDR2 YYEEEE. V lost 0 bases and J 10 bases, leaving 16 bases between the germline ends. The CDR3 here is CASSLGRRDEGKLFF. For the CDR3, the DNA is TGTGCCAGCAGCTTGGGTCGTAGAGATGAGGGAAAACTGTTTTTT.

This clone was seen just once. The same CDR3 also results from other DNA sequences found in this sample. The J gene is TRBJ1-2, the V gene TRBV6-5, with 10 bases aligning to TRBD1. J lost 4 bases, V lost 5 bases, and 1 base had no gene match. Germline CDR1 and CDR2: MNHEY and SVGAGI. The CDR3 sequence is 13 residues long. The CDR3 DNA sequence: TGTGCCAGCAGTAGGACAGGGGGCTATGGCTACACCTTC. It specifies CASSRTGGYGYTF.

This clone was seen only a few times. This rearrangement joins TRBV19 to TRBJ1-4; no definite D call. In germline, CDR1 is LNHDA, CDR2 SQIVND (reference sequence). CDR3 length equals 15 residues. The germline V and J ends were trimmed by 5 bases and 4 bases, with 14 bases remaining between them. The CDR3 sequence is CASSVPGEYNEKLFF. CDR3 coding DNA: TGTGCCAGTAGTGTCCCCGGGGAGTATAATGAAAAACTGTTTTTT.

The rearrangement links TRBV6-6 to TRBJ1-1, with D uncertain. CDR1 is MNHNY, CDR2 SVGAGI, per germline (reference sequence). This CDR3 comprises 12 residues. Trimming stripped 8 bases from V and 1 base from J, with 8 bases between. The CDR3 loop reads CASLWPNTEAFF. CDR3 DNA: TGTGCCAGCCTTTGGCCGAACACTGAAGCTTTCTTT.

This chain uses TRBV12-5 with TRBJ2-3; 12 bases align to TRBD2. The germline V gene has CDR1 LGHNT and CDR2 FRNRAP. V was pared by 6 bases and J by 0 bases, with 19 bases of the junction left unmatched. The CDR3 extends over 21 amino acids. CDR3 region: CASGAPRRGLAGLPSTDTQYF. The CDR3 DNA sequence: TGTGCTAGTGGGGCCCCTCGGAGAGGACTAGCGGGGCTCCCTAGCACAGATACGCAGTATTTT.

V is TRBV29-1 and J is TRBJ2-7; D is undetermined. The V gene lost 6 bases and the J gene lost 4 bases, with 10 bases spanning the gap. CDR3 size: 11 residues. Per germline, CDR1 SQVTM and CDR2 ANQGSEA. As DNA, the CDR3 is TGCAGCGTGGCCAAGAATTACGAGCAGTACTTC. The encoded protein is CSVAKNYEQYF.

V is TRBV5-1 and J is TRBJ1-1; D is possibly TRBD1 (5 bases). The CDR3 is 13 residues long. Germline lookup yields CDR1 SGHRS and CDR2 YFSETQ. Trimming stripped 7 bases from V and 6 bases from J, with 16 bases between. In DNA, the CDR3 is TGCGCCAGCGCATTGGGACCGAAAGCTGAAGCTTTCTTT. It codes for CASALGPKAEAFF. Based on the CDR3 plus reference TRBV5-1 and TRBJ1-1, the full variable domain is KAGVTQTPRYLIKTRGQQVTLSCSPISGHRSVSWYQQTPGQGLQFLFEYFSETQRNKGNFPGRFSGRQFSNSRSEMNVSTLELGDSALYLCASALGPKAEAFFGQGTRLTVV.

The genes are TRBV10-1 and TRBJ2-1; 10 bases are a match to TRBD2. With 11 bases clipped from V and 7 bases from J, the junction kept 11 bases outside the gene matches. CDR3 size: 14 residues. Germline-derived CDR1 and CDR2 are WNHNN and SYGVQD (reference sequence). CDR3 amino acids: CASSSGRSLNEQFF. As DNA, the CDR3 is TGCGCCTCTTCTAGCGGGAGATCGCTGAATGAGCAGTTCTTC.

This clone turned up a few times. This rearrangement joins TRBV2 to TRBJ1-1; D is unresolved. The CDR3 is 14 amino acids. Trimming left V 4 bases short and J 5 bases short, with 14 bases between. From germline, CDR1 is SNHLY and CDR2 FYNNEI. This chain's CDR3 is CASSVGWGRTEAFF. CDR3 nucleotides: TGTGCCAGCAGTGTGGGTTGGGGTCGGACTGAAGCTTTCTTT.

The CDR3: CAIRDRELPGTEAFF. The CDR3 DNA follows: TGTGCCATCAGGGACAGGGAACTACCTGGTACTGAAGCTTTCTTT. The rearrangement joins TRBV10-3 to TRBJ1-1; 8 bases line up with TRBD1. Germline CDR1 and CDR2: ENHRY and SYGVKD. There are 15 residues in the CDR3. Germline trimming cut 6 bases from V and 5 bases from J; bases unmatched to any gene: 11.

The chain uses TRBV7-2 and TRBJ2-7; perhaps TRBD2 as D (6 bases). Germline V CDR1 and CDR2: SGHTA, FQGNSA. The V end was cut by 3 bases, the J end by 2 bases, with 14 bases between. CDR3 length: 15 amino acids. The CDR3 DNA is TGTGCCAGCAGCTTCACGGGAGTTGGCCCCTACGAGCAGTACTTC. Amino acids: CASSFTGVGPYEQYF.

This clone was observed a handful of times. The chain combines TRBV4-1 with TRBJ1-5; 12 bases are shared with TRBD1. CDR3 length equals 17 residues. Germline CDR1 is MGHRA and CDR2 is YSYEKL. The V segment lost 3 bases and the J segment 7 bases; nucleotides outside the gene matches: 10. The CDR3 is CASSHRGDRGLWQPQHF. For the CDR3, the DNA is TGCGCCAGCAGCCACCGAGGGGACAGGGGGCTATGGCAGCCCCAGCATTTT.

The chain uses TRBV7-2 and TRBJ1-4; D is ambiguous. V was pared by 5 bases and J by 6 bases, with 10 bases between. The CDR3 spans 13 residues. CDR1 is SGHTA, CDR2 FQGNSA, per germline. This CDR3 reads CASSRPTDEKLFF. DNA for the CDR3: TGTGCCAGCAGCCGACCCACGGATGAAAAACTGTTTTTT.

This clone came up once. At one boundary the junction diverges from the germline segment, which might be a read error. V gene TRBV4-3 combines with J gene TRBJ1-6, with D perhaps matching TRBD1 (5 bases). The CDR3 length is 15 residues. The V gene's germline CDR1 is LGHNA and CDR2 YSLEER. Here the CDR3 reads CASNQEEGYNSPLHF. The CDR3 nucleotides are TGCGCCAGCAACCAAGAGGAGGGGTATAATTCACCCCTCCACTTT.

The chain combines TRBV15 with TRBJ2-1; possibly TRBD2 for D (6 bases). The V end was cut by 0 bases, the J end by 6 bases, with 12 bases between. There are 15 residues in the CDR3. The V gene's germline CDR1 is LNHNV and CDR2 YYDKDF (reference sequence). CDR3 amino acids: CATSRDLYSGNEQFF. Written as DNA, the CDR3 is TGTGCCACCAGCAGAGATCTTTATAGCGGCAATGAGCAGTTCTTC.

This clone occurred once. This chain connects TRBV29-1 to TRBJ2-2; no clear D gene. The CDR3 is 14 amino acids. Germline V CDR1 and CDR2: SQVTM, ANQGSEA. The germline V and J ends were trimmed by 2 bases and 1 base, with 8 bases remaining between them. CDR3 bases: TGCAGCGTTGAACGGCAGAGGAACACCGGGGAGCTGTTTTTT. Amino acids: CSVERQRNTGELFF.

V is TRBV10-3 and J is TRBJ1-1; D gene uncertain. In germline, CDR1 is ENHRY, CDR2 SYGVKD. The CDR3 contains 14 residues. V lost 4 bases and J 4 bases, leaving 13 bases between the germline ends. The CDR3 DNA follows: TGTGCCATCAGTGTTAACAGAGAGGGCACTGAAGCTTTCTTT. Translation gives CAISVNREGTEAFF.

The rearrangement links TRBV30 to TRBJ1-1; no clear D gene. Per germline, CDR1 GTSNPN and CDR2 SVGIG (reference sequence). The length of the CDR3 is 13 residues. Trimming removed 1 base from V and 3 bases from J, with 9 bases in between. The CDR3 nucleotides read TGTGCCTGGAGTGGGCAGGTCCACACTGAAGCTTTCTTT. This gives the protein CAWSGQVHTEAFF.

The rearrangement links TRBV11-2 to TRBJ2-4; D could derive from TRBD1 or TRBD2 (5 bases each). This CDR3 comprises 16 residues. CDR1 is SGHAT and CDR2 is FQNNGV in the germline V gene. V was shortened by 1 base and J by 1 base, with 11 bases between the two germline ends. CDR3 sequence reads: CASSLVGWGAKNIQYF. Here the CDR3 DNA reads TGTGCCAGCAGCTTAGTTGGGTGGGGGGCCAAAAACATTCAGTACTTC.

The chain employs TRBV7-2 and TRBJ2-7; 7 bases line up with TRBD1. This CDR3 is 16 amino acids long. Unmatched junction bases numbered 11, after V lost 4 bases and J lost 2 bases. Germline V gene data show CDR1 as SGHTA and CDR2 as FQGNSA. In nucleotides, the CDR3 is TGTGCCAGCAGCTCGACAGGGACGCTGGATCCCTACGAGCAGTACTTC. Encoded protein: CASSSTGTLDPYEQYF. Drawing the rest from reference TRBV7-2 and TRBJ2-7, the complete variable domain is GAGVSQSPSNKVTEKGKDVELRCDPISGHTALYWYRQSLGQGLEFLIYFQGNSAPDKSGLPSDRFSAERTGGSVSTLTIQRTQQEDSAVYLCASSSTGTLDPYEQYFGPGTRLTVT.

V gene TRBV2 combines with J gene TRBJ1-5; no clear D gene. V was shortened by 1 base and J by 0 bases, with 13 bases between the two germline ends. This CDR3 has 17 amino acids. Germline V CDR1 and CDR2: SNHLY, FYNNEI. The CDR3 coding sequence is TGTGCCAGCAGTGAAGAAAAGAACAGAGATAGCAATCAGCCCCAGCATTTT. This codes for CASSEEKNRDSNQPQHF. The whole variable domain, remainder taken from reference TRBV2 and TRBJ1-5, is EPEVTQTPSHQVTQMGQEVILRCVPISNHLYFYWYRQILGQKVEFLVSFYNNEISEKSEIFDDQFSVERPDGSNFTLKIRSTKLEDSAMYFCASSEEKNRDSNQPQHFGDGTRLSIL.

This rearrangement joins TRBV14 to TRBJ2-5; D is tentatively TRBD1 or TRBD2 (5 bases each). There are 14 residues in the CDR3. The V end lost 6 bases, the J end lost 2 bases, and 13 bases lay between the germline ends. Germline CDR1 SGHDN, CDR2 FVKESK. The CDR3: CASRDYRRQETQYF. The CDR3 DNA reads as TGTGCCAGCAGAGACTACAGGCGGCAAGAGACCCAGTACTTC.

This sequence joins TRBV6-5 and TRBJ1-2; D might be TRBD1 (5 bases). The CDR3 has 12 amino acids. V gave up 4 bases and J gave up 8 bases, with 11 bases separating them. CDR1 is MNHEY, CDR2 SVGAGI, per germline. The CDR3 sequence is CASSWDGRGYTF. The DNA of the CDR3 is TGTGCCAGCAGTTGGGACGGGCGAGGCTACACCTTC.

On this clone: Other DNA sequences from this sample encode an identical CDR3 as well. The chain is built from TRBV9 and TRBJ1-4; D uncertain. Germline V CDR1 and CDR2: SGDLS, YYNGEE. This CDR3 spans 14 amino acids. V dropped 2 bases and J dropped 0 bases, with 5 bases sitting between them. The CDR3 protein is CASSVGTTNEKLFF. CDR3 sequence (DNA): TGTGCCAGCAGCGTGGGGACAACTAATGAAAAACTGTTTTTT. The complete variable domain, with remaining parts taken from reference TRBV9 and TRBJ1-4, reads DSGVTQTPKHLITATGQRVTLRCSPRSGDLSVYWYQQSLDQGLQFLIQYYNGEERAKGNILERFSAQQFPDLHSELNLSSLELGDSALYFCASSVGTTNEKLFFGSGTQLSVL.

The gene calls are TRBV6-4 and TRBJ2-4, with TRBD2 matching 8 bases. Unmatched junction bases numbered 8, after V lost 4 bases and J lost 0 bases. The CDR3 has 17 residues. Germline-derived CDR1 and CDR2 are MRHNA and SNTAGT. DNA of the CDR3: TGTGCCAGCAGTGGTCGGGAAGCGGGGGTAGCCAAAAACATTCAGTACTTC. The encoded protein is CASSGREAGVAKNIQYF.

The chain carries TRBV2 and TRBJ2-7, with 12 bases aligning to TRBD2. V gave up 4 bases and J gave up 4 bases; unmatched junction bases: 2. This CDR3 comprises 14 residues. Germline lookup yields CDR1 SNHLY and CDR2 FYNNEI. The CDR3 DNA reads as TGTGCCAGCAGTGTGACTAGCGGGAGTTACGAGCAGTACTTC. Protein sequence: CASSVTSGSYEQYF.